This TCR beta chain was found in a study of molecular identifiers for immune sequencing clone quantification. Study summary: Five portions were made in replicates from RNA of roughly 20,000 or 100,000 naive CD8 cells, and four underwent sequencing.

Sorting captured naive CD8 T cells as CD8+CD4-CCR7+CD45RA+. This clonotype was counted a few times. At one end, the junction sequence differs from germline, possibly due to a read error. As previously described, bulk TCR libraries were made using listed TCR primers. MiXCR, run by TCRdb on the PCR reads, gives a single entry per CDR3 protein. The data contain about 640,000 distinct CDR3 sequences, around 20% of them singletons. The CDR3 spans 16 residues. The germline CDR1 and CDR2 sequences are KGHDR and SFDVKD. The receptor was derived from a human donor in good health. Some libraries in this study had Jurkat cell RNA spiked in. The V and J genes are TRBV24-1 and TRBJ2-1, with 7 bases identical to TRBD1. Sequencing input: naive CD8+ T cells from blood, with Jurkat cell RNA spiked in. Subset of the sample: FACS-sorted CD8+CD4-CCR7+CD45RA+ naive T cells. CDR3 residues: CATSDWFGTVYNEQLF. The CDR3 coding sequence is TGTGCCACCAGTGATTGGTTTGGGACAGTTTACAATGAGCAGCTCTTC.